The 8 T cell receptor beta chains listed next were all sequenced from one sample in a study of vaccination and CD4 T cells after COVID-19. Their recognized antigens are unknown. Stated treatment: approximately nine-day PBMC culture with coronavirus spike peptide pools or control peptides (ViraFEST assay). Cultured CD4+ T cell DNA was sequenced using the Oncomine TCR Beta short-read assay. TCRdb fed the PCR reads into MiXCR, producing one record per CDR3 protein. The sample yields fewer than 20,000 distinct CDR3 sequences, about 71% seen once. The sequenced material came from CD4+ T cells from blood, cultured in vitro. Receptor source: a human donor who had recovered from COVID-19.

This clonotype was observed a few times. The rearrangement uses TRBV6-5 and TRBJ1-6; possible D gene TRBD1, 5 bases. Trimming shortened V by 0 bases and J by 12 bases, and 15 bases separated the two germline ends. The CDR3 length is 15 residues. The germline V gene encodes CDR1 MNHEY and CDR2 SVGAGI. Written as DNA, the CDR3 is TGTGCCAGCAGTTACTCCTCCCCGGGGCAGGGACCCCTCCACTTT. Its protein is CASSYSSPGQGPLHF.

The chain uses TRBV11-2 and TRBJ1-1; D not certain. CDR3 length: 14 residues. Trimming cost V 5 bases and J 4 bases, with 14 bases left between them. The germline V gene has CDR1 SGHAT and CDR2 FQNNGV. The CDR3 here is CASSQWRVGTEAFF. DNA of the CDR3: TGTGCCAGCAGCCAGTGGCGGGTTGGCACTGAAGCTTTCTTT.

The rearrangement uses TRBV7-2 and TRBJ2-5, with D tentatively TRBD2 (6 bases). This CDR3 spans 13 amino acids. The germline V gene has CDR1 SGHTA and CDR2 FQGNSA. V lost 5 bases, J lost 5 bases, and 12 bases lay in between. CDR3 protein: CASSAGGLETQYF. The CDR3 coding sequence is TGTGCCAGCAGCGCTGGGGGGTTGGAGACCCAGTACTTC.

The chain carries TRBV28 and TRBJ1-5; D might be TRBD1 (5 bases). The CDR3 runs 13 residues. Per the germline V gene, CDR1 is MDHEN and CDR2 is SYDVKM. V was pared by 3 bases and J by 11 bases, with 14 bases between. This chain's CDR3 is CASSFRRGESQHF. As DNA, the CDR3 is TGTGCCAGCAGTTTTCGTCGGGGGGAGTCCCAGCATTTT.

The V gene is TRBV12-3 or TRBV12-4, the J gene TRBJ2-7, with 7 bases lining up with TRBD1. Trimming took 3 bases from V and 0 from J; bases not matched to a gene: 5. The CDR3 spans 15 residues. The CDR3 here is CASSLSRGSSYEQYF. Written as DNA, the CDR3 is TGTGCCAGCAGTTTGAGCAGGGGGAGCTCCTACGAGCAGTACTTC.

This sequence joins TRBV5-6 and TRBJ1-4, with D perhaps TRBD1 (6 bases). The V end lost 5 bases, the J end lost 0 bases, and 11 bases lay between the germline ends. Germline V lookup: CDR1 SGHDT, CDR2 YYEEEE. This CDR3 region has 15 residues. CDR3 residues: CASSRQGTTNEKLFF. The CDR3 DNA reads as TGTGCCAGCAGTCGCCAGGGGACAACTAATGAAAAACTGTTTTTT.

The chain has TRBV25-1 and TRBJ2-7; 9 nucleotides align to TRBD1. Germline CDR1 and CDR2: MGHDK and SYGVNS. The CDR3 length is 20 residues. V was pared by 10 bases and J by 0 bases, with 25 bases of the junction left unmatched. CDR3 sequence (DNA): TGTGCCACTCGAGGACAGGGGCAAGGGGGTAGCCCAATCCCCTCCTACGAGCAGTACTTC. It yields the protein CATRGQGQGGSPIPSYEQYF.

The CDR3 protein is CASSLAVGVATEAFF. In nucleotides, the CDR3 is TGTGCCAGCAGCTTAGCGGTAGGGGTGGCCACTGAAGCTTTCTTT. The V gene is TRBV7-2, the J gene TRBJ1-1, with a weak D call TRBD1 (5 bases). CDR3 length: 15 residues. The germline V gene has CDR1 SGHTA and CDR2 FQGNSA. V gave up 0 bases and J gave up 4 bases, with 12 bases separating them.